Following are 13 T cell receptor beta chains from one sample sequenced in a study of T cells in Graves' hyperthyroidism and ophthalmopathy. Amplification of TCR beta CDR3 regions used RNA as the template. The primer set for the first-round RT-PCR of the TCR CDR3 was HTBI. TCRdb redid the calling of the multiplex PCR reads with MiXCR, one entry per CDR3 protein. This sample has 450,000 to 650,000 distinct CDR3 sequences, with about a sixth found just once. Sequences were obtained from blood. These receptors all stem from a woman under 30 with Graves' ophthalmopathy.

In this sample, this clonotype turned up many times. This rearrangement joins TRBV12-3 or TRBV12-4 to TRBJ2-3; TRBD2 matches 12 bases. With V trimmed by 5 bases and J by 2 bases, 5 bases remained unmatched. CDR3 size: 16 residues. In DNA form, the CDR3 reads TGTGCCAGCAGTCCGGGACTAGCGGGCCTCACAGATACGCAGTATTTT. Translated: CASSPGLAGLTDTQYF.

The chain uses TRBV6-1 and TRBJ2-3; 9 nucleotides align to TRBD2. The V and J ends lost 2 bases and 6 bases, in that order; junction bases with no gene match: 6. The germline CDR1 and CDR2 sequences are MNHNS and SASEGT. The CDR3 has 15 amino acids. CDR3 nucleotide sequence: TGTGCCAGCAGTGAACGCGGGGGGGCCGGTGATACGCAGTATTTT. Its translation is CASSERGGAGDTQYF.

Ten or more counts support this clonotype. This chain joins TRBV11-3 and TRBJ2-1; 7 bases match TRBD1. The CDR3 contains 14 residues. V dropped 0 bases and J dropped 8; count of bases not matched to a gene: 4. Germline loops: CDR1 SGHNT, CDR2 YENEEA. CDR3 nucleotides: TGTGCCAGCAGCTTAGAGACAGGGAGTGATGAGCAGTTCTTC. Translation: CASSLETGSDEQFF.

The CDR3 region is CASSSVGTGGEKLFF. DNA of the CDR3: TGTGCCAGCAGTTCAGTAGGGACAGGGGGGGAAAAACTGTTTTTT. The chain is built from TRBV28 and TRBJ1-4; 11 positions agree with TRBD1. This CDR3 spans 15 amino acids. V lost 4 bases and J lost 8; bases outside the gene matches: 6. The germline gives CDR1 MDHEN, CDR2 SYDVKM.

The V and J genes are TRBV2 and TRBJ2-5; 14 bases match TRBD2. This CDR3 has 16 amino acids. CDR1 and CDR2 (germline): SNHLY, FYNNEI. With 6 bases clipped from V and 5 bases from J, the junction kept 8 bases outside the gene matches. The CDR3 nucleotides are TGTGCCAGCAGAGCGACTAGCGGGGGGGCGGGGGAGACCCAGTACTTC. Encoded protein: CASRATSGGAGETQYF.

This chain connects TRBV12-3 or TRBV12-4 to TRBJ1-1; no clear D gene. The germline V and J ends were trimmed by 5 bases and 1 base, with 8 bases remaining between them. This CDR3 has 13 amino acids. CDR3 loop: CASSEVKNTEAFF. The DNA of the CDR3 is TGTGCCAGCAGTGAAGTAAAGAACACTGAAGCTTTCTTT.

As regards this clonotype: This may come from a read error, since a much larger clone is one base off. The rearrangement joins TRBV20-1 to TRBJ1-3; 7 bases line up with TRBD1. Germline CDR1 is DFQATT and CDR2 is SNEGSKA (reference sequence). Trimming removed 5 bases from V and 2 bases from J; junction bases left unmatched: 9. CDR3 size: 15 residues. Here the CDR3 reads CSASPGTETGNTIYF. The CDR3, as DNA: TGCAGTGCTTCCCCCGGGACAGAGACTGGAAACACCATATATTTT.

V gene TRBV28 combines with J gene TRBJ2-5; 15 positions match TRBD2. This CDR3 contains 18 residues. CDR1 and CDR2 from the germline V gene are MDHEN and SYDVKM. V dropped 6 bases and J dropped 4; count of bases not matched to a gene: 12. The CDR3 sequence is CASSNRGLAGGPGETQYF. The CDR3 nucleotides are TGTGCCAGCAGCAACCGAGGACTAGCGGGGGGGCCGGGAGAGACCCAGTACTTC. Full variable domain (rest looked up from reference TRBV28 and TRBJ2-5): DVKVTQSSRYLVKRTGEKVFLECVQDMDHENMFWYRQDPGLGLRLIYFSYDVKMKEKGDIPEGYSVSREKKERFSLILESASTNQTSMYLCASSNRGLAGGPGETQYFGPGTRLLVL.

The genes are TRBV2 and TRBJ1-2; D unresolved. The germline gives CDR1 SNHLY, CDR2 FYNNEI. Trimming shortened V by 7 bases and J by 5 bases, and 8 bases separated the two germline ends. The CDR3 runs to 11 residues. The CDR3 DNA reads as TGTGCCAGCACCCGACGGTATGGCTACACCTTC. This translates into CASTRRYGYTF.

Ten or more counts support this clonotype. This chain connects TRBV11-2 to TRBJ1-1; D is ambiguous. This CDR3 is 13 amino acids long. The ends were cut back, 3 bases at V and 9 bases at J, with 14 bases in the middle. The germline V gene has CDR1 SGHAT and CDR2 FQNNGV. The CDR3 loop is CASSFARNTQAFF. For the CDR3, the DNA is TGTGCCAGCAGCTTTGCCCGTAATACCCAAGCTTTCTTT.

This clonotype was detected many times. For the CDR3, the DNA is TGTGCCAGCAGCTTCACCAGTACTAACTATGGCTACACCTTC. Its protein product is CASSFTSTNYGYTF. The V call is TRBV11-2, the J call TRBJ1-2; D ambiguous. Germline lookup yields CDR1 SGHAT and CDR2 FQNNGV. Trimming took off 3 bases at V and 0 bases at J, with 8 bases between the two ends. The CDR3 is made up of 14 amino acids. Combining the CDR3 with reference TRBV11-2 and TRBJ1-2 gives the whole variable domain EAGVAQSPRYKIIEKRQSVAFWCNPISGHATLYWYQQILGQGPKLLIQFQNNGVVDDSQLPKDRFSAERLKGVDSTLKIQPAKLEDSAVYLCASSFTSTNYGYTFGSGTRLTVV.

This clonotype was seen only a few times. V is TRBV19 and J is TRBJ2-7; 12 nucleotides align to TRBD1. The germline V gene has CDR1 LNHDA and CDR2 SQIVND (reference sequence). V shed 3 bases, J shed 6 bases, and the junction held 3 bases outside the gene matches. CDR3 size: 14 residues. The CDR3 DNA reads TGTGCCAGTAGTATCGGGACAGGGGGCTCCGAGCAGTACTTC. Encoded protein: CASSIGTGGSEQYF.

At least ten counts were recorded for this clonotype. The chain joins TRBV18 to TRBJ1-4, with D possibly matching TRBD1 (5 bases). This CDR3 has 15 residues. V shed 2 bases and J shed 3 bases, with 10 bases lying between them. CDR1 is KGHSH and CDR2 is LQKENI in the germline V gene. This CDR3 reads CASSPARGPNEKLFF. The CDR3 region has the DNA TGTGCCAGCTCACCAGCGAGGGGACCTAATGAAAAACTGTTTTTT.